This record covers a single T cell receptor (beta chain). Its matching antigen is unknown. Generated by immunoSEQ multiplex PCR, the TCRdb table keeps only in-frame clones and is missing some. The repertoire holds around 140,000 clones, with around 92% as singletons. V lost 5 bases, J lost 6 bases, and 8 bases stayed unmatched. This CDR3 has 16 residues. In germline, CDR1 is MNHEY, CDR2 SVGEGT. These data originate in a study of T cell responses to AZD1222 COVID-19 vaccine. Findings and limits, study-wide: Clonal diversity was possibly underestimated; the donors were predominantly white British and more often female.

The rearrangement uses TRBV6-2 or TRBV6-3 and TRBJ1-5, with 12 bases fitting TRBD1. This specimen consisted of peripheral blood, obtained after recovery from COVID-19. The sequence came from an adult who had recovered from COVID-19. The DNA of the CDR3 is TGTGCCAGCAGTGGACCGGGACAGGGGGCGATTCAGCCCCAGCATTTT. Encoded protein: CASSGPGQGAIQPQHF.